This TCR beta chain was identified in a study of blood T cell repertoires in COVID-19 (dated by TCRdb to 2020 to 2022). Notes on the research overall: The collaborator samples originated in the United States, Italy and Spain and spanned the acute and convalescent phases of COVID-19. The material from the prospective study consisted of cDNA or gDNA derived from T cells, B-cell-depleted T cells, or PBMCs. Deeply sampled blood TCRbeta repertoires from subjects exposed to, actively infected with, or recovered from COVID-19 were included in the dataset. The repertoires were released in a freely available public database intended as a resource for research on the immune response to SARS-CoV-2. Samples came from the ongoing ImmuneRACE study (first 160 participants) plus 1,254 subjects from 6 global collaborators. The sample metadata nearly always contained a de-identified subject ID, COVID-19 status, age in years and sex. HLA class I and class II types, where available, came from metadata supplied by the sample provider rather than from assay-based typing.

TCRbeta CDR3 regions were amplified from genomic DNA using the immunoSEQ Assay, a bias-controlled multiplex PCR. As for the original processing: Nucleated cell counts per sample were estimated from amplification of reference gene primers within the assay. To quantify the absolute abundance of each unique TCRbeta CDR3 rearrangement, sequence reads were collapsed and filtered. For each sample, productive Simpson clonality was calculated as the square root of Simpson's diversity index over productive rearrangements. Not all clones reach the TCRdb copy of this immuneACCESS table, which keeps in-frame sequences only. Checked studies attribute under half of the gap to unresolved V genes and leave the rest unexplained. D and trimming come from the DNA, and the V and J calls and clone size come from that table. Within this sample are fewer than 450,000 clones, with over 75% of them counted one time only. 1% of the sample belongs to the ten largest clones.

A note on this clone: Its antigen is still unknown. One base away there is no much larger clone; base qualities are not given.

General study outcomes and caveats: Clinical and demographic metadata were provided uncurated, with the amount varying by source and participant.

V and J are trimmed by 4 bases and 4 bases, and the gene matches miss 9 bases of the junction. Sequences LGHDT (CDR1) and YNNKEL (CDR2) are obtained from the germline V gene (reference sequence). There are 15 amino acids in the CDR3, from cysteine to phenylalanine inclusive. The sequence is cut down to CDR3 DNA, 45 bases in frame from base 1. Enrolling through a virtual design, the prospective study's participants ranged in age from roughly 18 to 90 years and lived across roughly 24 United States geographic areas. In the prospective study, cohorts were assigned on the basis of participant-reported clinical history obtained from a screening survey and a study questionnaire. For ImmuneRACE Cohort 3, a participant was defined as recovered based on two consecutive negative NP/OP PCR tests, clearance by a healthcare professional, or resolution of symptoms. In the prospective study, whole blood, serum and a nasopharyngeal or oropharyngeal swab were collected from each participant by mobile phlebotomists. Over a roughly two-month period, participants in the prospective study had the option of providing additional blood draws and questionnaires. Before DNA extraction, prospective study blood samples were shipped either frozen or at room temperature.

Here the chain combines TRBV3-1 (or the pseudogene TRBV3-2) and TRBJ1-2; 7 bases in the junction line up with TRBD1. What was sequenced was PBMCs or T cells enriched from blood (not recorded which). This TCR was recovered from a young woman who had recovered from COVID-19. The CDR3 reads CASSRSLTGFYGYTF. The nucleotide sequence is given as TGTGCCAGCAGCCGGAGCCTGACAGGGTTCTATGGCTACACCTTC.